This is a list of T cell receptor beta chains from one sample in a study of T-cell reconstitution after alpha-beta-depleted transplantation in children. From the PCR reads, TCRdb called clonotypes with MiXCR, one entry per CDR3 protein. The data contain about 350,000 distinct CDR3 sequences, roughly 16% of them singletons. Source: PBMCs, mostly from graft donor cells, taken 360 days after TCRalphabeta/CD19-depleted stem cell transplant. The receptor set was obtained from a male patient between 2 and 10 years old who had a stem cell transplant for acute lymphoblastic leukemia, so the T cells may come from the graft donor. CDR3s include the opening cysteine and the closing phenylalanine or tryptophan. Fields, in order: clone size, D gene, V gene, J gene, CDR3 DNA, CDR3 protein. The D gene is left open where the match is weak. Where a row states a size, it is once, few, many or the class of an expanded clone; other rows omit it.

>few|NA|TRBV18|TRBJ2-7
TGTGCCAGCTCACTCCAGGACAGAAGTGCGCAGTACTTC
CASSLQDRSAQYF
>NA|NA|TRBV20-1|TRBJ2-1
TGCAGTGCTATCGCCTCCCCCATAGAAAGCTCCTACAATGAGCAGTTCTTC
CSAIASPIESSYNEQFF
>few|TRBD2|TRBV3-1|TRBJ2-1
TGTGCCAGCAGCCAAGCTAGCGGGTGGACGGACAATGAGCAGTTCTTC
CASSQASGWTDNEQFF
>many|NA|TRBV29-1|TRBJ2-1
TGCAGCGTTGCCGGCAGGTTTGAATCGAATGAGCAGTTCTTC
CSVAGRFESNEQFF
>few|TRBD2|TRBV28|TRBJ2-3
TGTGCCAGCAGTCCCCTGAGGGTAGCGGGAGGAGGTACGCAGTATTTT
CASSPLRVAGGGTQYF
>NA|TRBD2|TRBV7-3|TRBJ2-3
TGTGCCAGCAGCTTGACTAGCGCTTATACAGATACGCAGTATTTT
CASSLTSAYTDTQYF
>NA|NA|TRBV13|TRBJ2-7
TGTGCCAGCAGCTCGGGACTGGAATACGAGCAGTACTTC
CASSSGLEYEQYF
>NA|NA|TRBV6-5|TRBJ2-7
TGTGCCAGCAGTTACTCGACTTACACGGTTTCTACCTACGAGCAGTACTTC
CASSYSTYTVSTYEQYF
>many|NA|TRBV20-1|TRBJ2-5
TGCAGTGCTAGGAGGCAAGAGACCCAGTACTTC
CSARRQETQYF
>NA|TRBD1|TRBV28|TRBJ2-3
TGTGCCAGCAGTAAGTTTGGCGGGACAGGGCAAACAGATACGCAGTATTTT
CASSKFGGTGQTDTQYF
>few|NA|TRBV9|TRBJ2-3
TGTGCCAGCAGCGTCGAAGGGACCGGGAATCCTAGCACAGATACGCAGTATTTT
CASSVEGTGNPSTDTQYF
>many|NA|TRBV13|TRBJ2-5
TGTGCCAGCAGCTTGGACCTCACCGGAGAGACCCAGTACTTC
CASSLDLTGETQYF
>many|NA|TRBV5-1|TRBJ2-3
TGCGCCAGCAGCTTGGTGGAGACAGATACGCAGTATTTT
CASSLVETDTQYF
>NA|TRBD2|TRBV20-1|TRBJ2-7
TGCAGTGCTAGAGTAGCGGGACCGTCCTACGAGCAGTACTTC
CSARVAGPSYEQYF
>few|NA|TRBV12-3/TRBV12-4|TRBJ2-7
TGTGCCAGCAGTTACCGACGGGGGGCCTCCTACGAGCAGTACTTC
CASSYRRGASYEQYF
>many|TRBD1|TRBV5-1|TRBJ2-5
TGCGCCAGCAGCTTGTCGGCAGGGGGCCAAGAGACCCAGTACTTC
CASSLSAGGQETQYF
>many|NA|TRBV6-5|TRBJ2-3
TGTGCCAGCAGTTACGCTAGCAGATCTAGCACAGATACGCAGTATTTT
CASSYASRSSTDTQYF
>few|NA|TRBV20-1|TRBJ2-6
TGCAGTGCTAGAGAGGTCCCGTCCTCTGGGGCCAACGTCCTGACTTTC
CSAREVPSSGANVLTF
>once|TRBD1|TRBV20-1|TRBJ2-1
TGCAGTGCTGACCACTACAGGGGCTACAATGAGCAGTTCTTC
CSADHYRGYNEQFF
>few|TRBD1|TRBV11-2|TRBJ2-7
TGTGCCAGCAGCTTAGTGACAGGGGGGTCGGCCGAGCAGTACTTC
CASSLVTGGSAEQYF
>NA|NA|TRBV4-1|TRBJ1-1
TGCGCCAGCAGCCCCGGAAGGGGGGGCGGTGAAGCTTTCTTT
CASSPGRGGGEAFF
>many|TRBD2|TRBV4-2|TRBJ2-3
TGTGCCAGCAGCCAAGACCCCACTAGCGGAAGCACAGATACGCAGTATTTT
CASSQDPTSGSTDTQYF
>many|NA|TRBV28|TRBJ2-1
TGTGCCAGCACACCTGGGGGGAGGTACAATGAGCAGTTCTTC
CASTPGGRYNEQFF
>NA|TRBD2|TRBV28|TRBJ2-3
TGTGCCGCGTTAGGACTAGCGGAGATTAGGACGCAGTATTTT
CAALGLAEIRTQYF
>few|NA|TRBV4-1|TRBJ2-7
TGCGCCAGCAGCCAAGAGCAGGGAACGTACGAGCAGTACTTC
CASSQEQGTYEQYF
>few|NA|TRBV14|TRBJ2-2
TGTGCCAGCAGCCACCTAAACACCGGGGAGCTGTTTTTT
CASSHLNTGELFF
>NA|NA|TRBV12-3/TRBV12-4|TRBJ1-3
TGTGCCAGCAGTCTCCGCGGGGGGTCTGGAAACACCATATATTTT
CASSLRGGSGNTIYF
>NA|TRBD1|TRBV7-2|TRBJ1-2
TGTGCCAGCAGCCCCACACAGGGGGGGGACTATGGCTACACCTTC
CASSPTQGGDYGYTF
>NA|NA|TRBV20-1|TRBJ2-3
TGCAGTGCTAGGTGGGCAGGGCTGACAGATACGCAGTATTTT
CSARWAGLTDTQYF
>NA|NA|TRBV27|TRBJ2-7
TGTGCCAGCAGTTTAGGCCTAGCTAGCGACTACGAGCAGTACTTC
CASSLGLASDYEQYF
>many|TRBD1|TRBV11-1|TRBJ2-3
TGTGCCAGCAGCTTATCTTACCGCCGGGACAGGGGCACAGATACGCAGTATTTT
CASSLSYRRDRGTDTQYF
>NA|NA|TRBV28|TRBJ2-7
TGTGCCAGCCAACCCAGGGGTCACGCCTACGAGCAGTACTTC
CASQPRGHAYEQYF
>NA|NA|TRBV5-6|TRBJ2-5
TGTGCCACCAACAGGGCGGCCCAAGAGACCCAGTACTTC
CATNRAAQETQYF
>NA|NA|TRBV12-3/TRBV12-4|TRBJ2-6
TGTGCCAGCAGTTTTGGGTACTCTTCCTCTGGGGCCAACGTCCTGACTTTC
CASSFGYSSSGANVLTF
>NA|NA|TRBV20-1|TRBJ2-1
TGCAGTGCTTCCCCCCACCGACCCTTTAGCTCCTACAATGAGCAGTTCTTC
CSASPHRPFSSYNEQFF
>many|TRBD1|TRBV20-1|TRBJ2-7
TGCAGTGCTACGAGACAGGGTTCGATTATTCGCGAGCAGTACTTC
CSATRQGSIIREQYF
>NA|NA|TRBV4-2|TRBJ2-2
TGTGCCAGCAGCCAAGATATGAGGGAGCTGTTTTTT
CASSQDMRELFF
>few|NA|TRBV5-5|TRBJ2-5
TGTGCCAGCAGCTTGGCCCTGGGGGCAGAAGAGACCCAGTACTTC
CASSLALGAEETQYF
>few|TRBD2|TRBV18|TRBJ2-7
TGTGCCAGCTCACCTATAGGACTAGCGGGAACCTACGAGCAGTACTTC
CASSPIGLAGTYEQYF
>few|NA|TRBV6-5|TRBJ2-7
TGTGCCAGCAGTTGGTCTAGCGTCCGGCGGATCGAGCAGTACTTC
CASSWSSVRRIEQYF
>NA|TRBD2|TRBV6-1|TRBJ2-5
TGTGCCAGCAGTCTCCTTGGATCCGGGGGAGGGCCGAAAGAGACCCAGTACTTC
CASSLLGSGGGPKETQYF
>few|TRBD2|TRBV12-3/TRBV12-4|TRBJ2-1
TGTGCCAGCAGTTCTAAGCGGGGTAGCTCCTACAATGAGCAGTTCTTC
CASSSKRGSSYNEQFF
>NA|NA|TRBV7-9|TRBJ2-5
TGTGCCAGCAGCTTAGAATTGTTGGTTTCGGGAGAGACCCAGTACTTC
CASSLELLVSGETQYF
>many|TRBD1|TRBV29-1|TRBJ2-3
TGCAGCACAAGTCAGGGGGCCACAGATACGCAGTATTTT
CSTSQGATDTQYF
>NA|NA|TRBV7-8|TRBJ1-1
TGTGCCAGCAGCCCTAAGGGGCGACAGATTGGGGGCACTGAAGCTTTCTTT
CASSPKGRQIGGTEAFF